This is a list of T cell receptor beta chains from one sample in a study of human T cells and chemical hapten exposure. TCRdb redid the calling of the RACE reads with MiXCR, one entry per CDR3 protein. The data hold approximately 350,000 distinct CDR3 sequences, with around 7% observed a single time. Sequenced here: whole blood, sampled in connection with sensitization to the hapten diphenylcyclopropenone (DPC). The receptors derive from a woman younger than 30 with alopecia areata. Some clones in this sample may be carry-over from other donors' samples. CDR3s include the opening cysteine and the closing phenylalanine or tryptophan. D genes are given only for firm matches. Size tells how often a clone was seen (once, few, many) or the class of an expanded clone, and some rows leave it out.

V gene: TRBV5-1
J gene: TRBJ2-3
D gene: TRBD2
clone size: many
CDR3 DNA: TGCGCCAGCTGGGAGCGGGGGGACCCCACAGATACGCAGTATTTT
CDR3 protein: CASWERGDPTDTQYF

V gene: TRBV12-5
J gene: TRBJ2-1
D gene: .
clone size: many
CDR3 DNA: TGTGCTAGTGGTTTTGTGGCCGGTGAGCAGTTCTTC
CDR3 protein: CASGFVAGEQFF

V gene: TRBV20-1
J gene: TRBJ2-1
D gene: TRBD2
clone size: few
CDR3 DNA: TGCAGTGCTAACTCCCCGGGAGGGTACAATGAGCAGTTCTTC
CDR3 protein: CSANSPGGYNEQFF

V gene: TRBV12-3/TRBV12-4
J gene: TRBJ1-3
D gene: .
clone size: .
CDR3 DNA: TGTGCCAGCAGTTTGAATCCGGGACCATCTGGAAACACCATATATTTT
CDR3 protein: CASSLNPGPSGNTIYF

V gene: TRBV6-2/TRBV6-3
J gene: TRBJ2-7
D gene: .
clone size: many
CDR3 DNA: TGTGCCAGCAGTTACTCGTCCAGCTACGAGCAGTACTTC
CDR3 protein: CASSYSSSYEQYF

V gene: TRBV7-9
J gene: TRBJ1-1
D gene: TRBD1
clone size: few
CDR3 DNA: TGTGCCAGCAGCTACAACCCGGCAGGGGGCACTGAAGCTTTCTTT
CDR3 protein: CASSYNPAGGTEAFF

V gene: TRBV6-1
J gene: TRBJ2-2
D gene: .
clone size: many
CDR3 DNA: TGTGCCAGCAGTAACCCCTGGGCCGCCGGGGAGCTGTTTTTT
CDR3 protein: CASSNPWAAGELFF

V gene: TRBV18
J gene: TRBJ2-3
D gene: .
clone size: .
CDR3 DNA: TGTGCCAGCTCGACCGGGTCAGATACGCAGTATTTT
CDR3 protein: CASSTGSDTQYF

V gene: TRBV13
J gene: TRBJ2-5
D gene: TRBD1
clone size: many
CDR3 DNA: TGTGCCAGCAGCTCCCGGACAGGGAAAGAGACCCAGTACTTC
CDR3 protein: CASSSRTGKETQYF

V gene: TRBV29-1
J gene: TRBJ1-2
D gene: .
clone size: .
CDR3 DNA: TGCAGCGCCCGACTCGGGATCTCTGGCTACACCTTC
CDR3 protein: CSARLGISGYTF

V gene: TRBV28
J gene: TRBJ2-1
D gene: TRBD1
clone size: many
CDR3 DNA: TGTGCCAGCAGTTTCAGCTGGGACAGGGATTTCTACAATGAGCAGTTCTTC
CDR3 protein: CASSFSWDRDFYNEQFF

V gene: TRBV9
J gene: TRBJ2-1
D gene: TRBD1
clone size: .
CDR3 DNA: TGTGCCAGCAGCGTAGTTCAGGGGGCCAGGGATGAGCAGTTCTTC
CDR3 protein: CASSVVQGARDEQFF

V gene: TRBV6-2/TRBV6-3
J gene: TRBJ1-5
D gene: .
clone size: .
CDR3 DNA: TGTGCCAGCAGTTACTTATCGGCGGTGAATCAGCCCCAGCATTTT
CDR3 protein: CASSYLSAVNQPQHF

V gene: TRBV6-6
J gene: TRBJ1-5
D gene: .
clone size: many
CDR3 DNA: TGTGCCAGCACCCAGAGGGCCCAATTTCAGCCCCAGCATTTT
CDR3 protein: CASTQRAQFQPQHF

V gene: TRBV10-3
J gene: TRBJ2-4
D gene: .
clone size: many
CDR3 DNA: TGTGCCATCAGCCCCGGGGTTTATCTAGCCAAAAACATTCAGTACTTC
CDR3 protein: CAISPGVYLAKNIQYF

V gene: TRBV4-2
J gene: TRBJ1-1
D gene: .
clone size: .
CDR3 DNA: TGTGCCAGCAGCCAAGAGCCTTTGGGGAGCACTGAAGCTTTCTTT
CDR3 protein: CASSQEPLGSTEAFF

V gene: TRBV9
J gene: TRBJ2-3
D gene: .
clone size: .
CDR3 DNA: TGTGCCAGCAGCCCACGAACCGGGACTGGGGCAGATACGCAGTATTTT
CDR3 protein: CASSPRTGTGADTQYF

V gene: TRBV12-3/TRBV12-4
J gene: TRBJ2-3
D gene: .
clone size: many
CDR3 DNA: TGTGCCAGCAGTCCCCTTCGGAGAAGCACAGATACGCAGTATTTT
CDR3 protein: CASSPLRRSTDTQYF

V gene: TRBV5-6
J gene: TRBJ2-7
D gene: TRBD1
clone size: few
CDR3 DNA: TGTGCCAGCAGCCGAACCGGGACAGGGACGGCCGAGCAGTACTTC
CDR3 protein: CASSRTGTGTAEQYF

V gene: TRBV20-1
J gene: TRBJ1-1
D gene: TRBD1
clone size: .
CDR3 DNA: TGCAGTGCTTGGGACAGGCCCTCAGCTTTCTTT
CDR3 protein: CSAWDRPSAFF

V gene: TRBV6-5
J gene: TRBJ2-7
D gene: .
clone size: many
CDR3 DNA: TGTGCCAGCGGGAGAAGACCTGCCTACGAGCAGTACTTC
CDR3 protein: CASGRRPAYEQYF

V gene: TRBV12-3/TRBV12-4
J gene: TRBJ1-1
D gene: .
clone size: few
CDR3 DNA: TGTGCCAGCAGTTTGAGTTTCTGGGACACTGAAGCTTTCTTT
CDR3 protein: CASSLSFWDTEAFF

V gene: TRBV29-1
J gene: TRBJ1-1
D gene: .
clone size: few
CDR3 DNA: TGCAGCGTCGGGGGGGAGAACACTGAAGCTTTCTTT
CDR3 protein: CSVGGENTEAFF

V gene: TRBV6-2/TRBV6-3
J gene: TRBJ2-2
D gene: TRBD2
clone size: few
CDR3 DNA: TGTGCCAGCAGTTACTTCGTCCGGCGGGGGGGCCTTCCCCTGAACACCGGGGAGCTGTTTTTT
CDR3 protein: CASSYFVRRGGLPLNTGELFF

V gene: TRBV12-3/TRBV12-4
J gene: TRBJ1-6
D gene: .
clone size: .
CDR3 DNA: TGTGCCAGCAGTCGCCCTGGTCCTTCACCCCTCCACTTT
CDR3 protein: CASSRPGPSPLHF

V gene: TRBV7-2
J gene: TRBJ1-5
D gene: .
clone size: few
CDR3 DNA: TGTGCCAGCAGCTTTAAAGGACGGGGAACCGATCAGCCCCAGCATTTT
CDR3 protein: CASSFKGRGTDQPQHF

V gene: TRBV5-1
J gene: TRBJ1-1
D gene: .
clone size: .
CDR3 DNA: TGCGCCAGCAGCTCTACGCACAGCGGGAACACTGAAGCTTTCTTT
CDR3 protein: CASSSTHSGNTEAFF

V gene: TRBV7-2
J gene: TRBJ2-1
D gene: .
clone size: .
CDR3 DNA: TGTGCCAGCAGCTTAGTTACCGTGAGCTCCTACAATGAGCAGTTCTTC
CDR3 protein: CASSLVTVSSYNEQFF

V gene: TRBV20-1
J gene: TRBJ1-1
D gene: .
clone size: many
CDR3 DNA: TGCAGTGCTAGGTTAGGGGCAGAGAAGGGCACTGAAGCTTTCTTT
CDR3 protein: CSARLGAEKGTEAFF

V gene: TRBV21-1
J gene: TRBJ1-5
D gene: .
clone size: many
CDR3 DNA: TGTGCCAGCAGCAAGGGAGGTGGGTCGGTCAATCAGCCCCAGCATTTT
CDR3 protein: CASSKGGGSVNQPQHF

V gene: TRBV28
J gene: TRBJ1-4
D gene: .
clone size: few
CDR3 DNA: TGTGCCAGCATCAGGGAGAGAGCTAATGAAAAACTGTTTTTT
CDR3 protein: CASIRERANEKLFF

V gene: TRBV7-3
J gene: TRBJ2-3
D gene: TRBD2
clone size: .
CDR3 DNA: TGTGCCAGCAGCCCCAATCTTCCGACTAGCGGTATCATTGATACGCAGTATTTT
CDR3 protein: CASSPNLPTSGIIDTQYF

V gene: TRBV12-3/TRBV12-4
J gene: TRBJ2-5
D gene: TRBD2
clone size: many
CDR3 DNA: TGTGCCAGCAGTTCCCAATATCGACTAGCGAGGTACCAAGAGACCCAGTACTTC
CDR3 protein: CASSSQYRLARYQETQYF

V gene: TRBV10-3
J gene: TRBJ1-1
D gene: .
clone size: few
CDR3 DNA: TGTGCCATCAGGGACAGCTCGAACACTGAAGCTTTCTTT
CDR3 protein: CAIRDSSNTEAFF

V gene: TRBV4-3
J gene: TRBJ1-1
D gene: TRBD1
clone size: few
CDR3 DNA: TGCGCCAGCAGCCAGCACGACAGGGCCAAGCCCGCTTTCTTT
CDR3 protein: CASSQHDRAKPAFF

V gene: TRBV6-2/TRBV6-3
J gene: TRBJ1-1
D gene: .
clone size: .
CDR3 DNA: TGTGCCAGCAGGGGAGTTCCCACTGAAGCTTTCTTT
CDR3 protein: CASRGVPTEAFF

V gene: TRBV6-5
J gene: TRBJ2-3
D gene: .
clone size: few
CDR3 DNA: TGTGCCAGCAGTTACTCGACGCTAGCAGGGCGCACAGATACGCAGTATTTT
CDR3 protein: CASSYSTLAGRTDTQYF

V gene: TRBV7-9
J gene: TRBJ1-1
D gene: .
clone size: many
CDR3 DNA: TGTGCCAGCAGCCACGGACAAGCTGAAGCTTTCTTT
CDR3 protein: CASSHGQAEAFF

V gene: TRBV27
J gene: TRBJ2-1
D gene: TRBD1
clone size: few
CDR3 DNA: TGTGCCAGCTCCCTTCGGGACAGGGAGACAGATGAGCAGTTCTTC
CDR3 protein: CASSLRDRETDEQFF

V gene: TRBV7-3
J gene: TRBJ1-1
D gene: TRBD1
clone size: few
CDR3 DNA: TGTGCCAGCAGCCTACCCGGAGGGACAGGGAACACTGAAGCTTTCTTT
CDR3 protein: CASSLPGGTGNTEAFF

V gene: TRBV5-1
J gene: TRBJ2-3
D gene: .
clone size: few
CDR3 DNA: TGCGCCAGCAGCCTTGGGACACTGACTAGCACAGATACGCAGTATTTT
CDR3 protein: CASSLGTLTSTDTQYF

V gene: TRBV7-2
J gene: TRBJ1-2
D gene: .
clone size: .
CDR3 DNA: TGTGCCAGCAGCTTAGGACAGGTCTATGGCTACACCTTC
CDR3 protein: CASSLGQVYGYTF

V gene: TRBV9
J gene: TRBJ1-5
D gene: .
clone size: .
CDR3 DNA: TGTGCCAGCAGCGTAGCGGGGGAACAGCCCCAGCATTTT
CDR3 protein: CASSVAGEQPQHF

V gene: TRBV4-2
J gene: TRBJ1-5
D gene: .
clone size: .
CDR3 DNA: TGTGCCAGCAGCCAAGAGGTTGATCAGCCCCAGCATTTT
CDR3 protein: CASSQEVDQPQHF

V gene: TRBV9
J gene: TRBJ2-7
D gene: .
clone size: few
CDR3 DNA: TGTGCCAGCAGCGTAGCGGCGACAGGTTCCTACGAGCAGTACTTC
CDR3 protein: CASSVAATGSYEQYF

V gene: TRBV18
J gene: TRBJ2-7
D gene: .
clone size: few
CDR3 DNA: TGTGCCAGCTCAGCCTCAGGGAAGTGGGAGCAGTACTTC
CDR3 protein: CASSASGKWEQYF

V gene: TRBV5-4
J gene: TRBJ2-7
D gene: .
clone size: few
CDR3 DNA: TGTGCCAGCAGCTTGGCCGCCGAGCAGTACTTC
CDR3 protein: CASSLAAEQYF

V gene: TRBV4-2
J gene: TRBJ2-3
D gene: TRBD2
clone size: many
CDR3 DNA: TGTGCCAGCAGCCAAGAAGGACTAGCGGGGTCCACAGATACGCAGTATTTT
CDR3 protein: CASSQEGLAGSTDTQYF

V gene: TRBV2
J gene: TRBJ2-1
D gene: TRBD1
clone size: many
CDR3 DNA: TGTGCCAGCAGTCCAGACAGGGGGACACTCGGGCAGTTCTTC
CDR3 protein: CASSPDRGTLGQFF

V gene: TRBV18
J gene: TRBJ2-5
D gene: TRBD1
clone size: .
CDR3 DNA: TGTGCCAGCTCACCCCAGTCGGGACAGGGCTCCCAGACCCAGTACTTC
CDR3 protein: CASSPQSGQGSQTQYF

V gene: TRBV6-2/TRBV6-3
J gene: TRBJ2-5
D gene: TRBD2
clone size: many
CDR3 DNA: TGTGCCAGCGAAGGACTAGCGGGGGGGAAGACCCAGTACTTC
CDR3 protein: CASEGLAGGKTQYF

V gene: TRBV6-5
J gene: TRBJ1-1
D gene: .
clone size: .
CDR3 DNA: TGTGCCAGCAGTTACTCACATGGTTGGGACACTGAAGCTTTCTTT
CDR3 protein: CASSYSHGWDTEAFF

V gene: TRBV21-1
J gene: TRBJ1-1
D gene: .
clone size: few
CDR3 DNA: TGTGCCAGCACCTCCCCTGAAGCTTTCTTT
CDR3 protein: CASTSPEAFF

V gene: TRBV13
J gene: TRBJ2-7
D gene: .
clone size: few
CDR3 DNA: TGTGCCAGCAGCTTAGGGGACAGTGGCCCCAGGCAGTACTTC
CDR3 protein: CASSLGDSGPRQYF

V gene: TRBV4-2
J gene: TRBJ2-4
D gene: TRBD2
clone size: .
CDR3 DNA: TGTGCCAGCAGCGCTCCAGAAGGGGCTAGCGGGGGCCCGGCCAAAAACATTCAGTACTTC
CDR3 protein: CASSAPEGASGGPAKNIQYF

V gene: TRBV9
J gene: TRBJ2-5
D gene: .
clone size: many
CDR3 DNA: TGTGCCAGCAGCGTAGAGGAGGAGACCCAGTACTTC
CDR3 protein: CASSVEEETQYF

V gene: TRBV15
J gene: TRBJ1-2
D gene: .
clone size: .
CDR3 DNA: TGTGCCACCAGCAGAGATTTGTGGGACCATGGCTACACCTTC
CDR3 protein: CATSRDLWDHGYTF

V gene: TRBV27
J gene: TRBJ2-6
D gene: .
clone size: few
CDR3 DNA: TGTGCCAGCAGCTACGACAGGACTGGGGCCAACGTCCTGACTTTC
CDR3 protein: CASSYDRTGANVLTF

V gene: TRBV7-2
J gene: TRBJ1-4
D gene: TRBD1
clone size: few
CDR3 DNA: TGTGCCAGCAGCTCACAACAGGGGGCAACTAATGAAAAACTGTTTTTT
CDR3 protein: CASSSQQGATNEKLFF

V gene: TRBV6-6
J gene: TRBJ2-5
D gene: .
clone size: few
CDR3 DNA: TGTGCCAGCAAACAGACAGCGGCGTCAGAGACCCAGTACTTC
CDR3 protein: CASKQTAASETQYF